A single sample gave rise to the 30 T cell receptor beta chains below, sequenced in a study of CD8+CD57+ T cells in acquired aplastic anemia. Genomic DNA, the template, was used for profiling of the TCR beta VDJ and CDR3. TCRdb processed the reads anew with MiXCR; each CDR3 protein has one entry. The data hold 150,000 to 200,000 distinct CDR3 sequences, with 48% observed a single time. Patients sequenced had flow cytometry evidence of CD8+CD57+ cell expansion. The sample consisted of sorted CD4+, CD8+, or CD8+CD57+ T cells (not recorded which) from PBMCs. These receptors all stem from a human donor with aplastic anemia.

In the case of this clonotype: Its ends do not fully match the called genes, so a read error is possible. The rearrangement links TRBV19 to TRBJ2-3; maybe TRBD2 (5 bases). CDR1 and CDR2 from the germline V gene are LNHDA and SQIVND (reference sequence). CDR3 size: 12 residues. The CDR3 DNA reads as TGTGCCAGTAGTGAGGTGGGAGATACGCAGTGTTTT. This encodes CASSEVGDTQCF.

This chain links TRBV7-9 with TRBJ2-5, with TRBD2 matching over 9 bases. Germline loops: CDR1 SEHNR, CDR2 FQNEAQ (reference sequence). The length of the CDR3 is 15 residues. V gave up 1 base and J gave up 4 bases; unmatched junction bases: 4. The CDR3 spells CASSLVAGVRETQYF. The CDR3 DNA follows: TGTGCCAGCAGCTTAGTAGCGGGAGTGAGAGAGACCCAGTACTTC.

The V gene is TRBV15, the J gene TRBJ2-2; D is unclear. Trimming removed 2 bases from V and 8 bases from J, with 9 bases in between. Germline assignment: CDR1 LNHNV and CDR2 YYDKDF (reference sequence). This CDR3 has 13 residues. The CDR3 sequence is CATSRLQQGELFF. CDR3 bases: TGTGCCACCAGCAGACTTCAACAGGGGGAGCTGTTTTTT. Variable domain in full (rest from reference TRBV15 and TRBJ2-2): DAMVIQNPRYQVTQFGKPVTLSCSQTLNHNVMYWYQQKSSQAPKLLFHYYDKDFNNEADTPDNFQSRRPNTSFCFLDIRSPGLGDTAMYLCATSRLQQGELFFGEGSRLTVL.

This clonotype was counted at least ten times. CDR3 sequence reads: CASSSDWTHQPQHF. In DNA, the CDR3 is TGTGCCAGCAGTTCAGACTGGACGCATCAGCCCCAGCATTTT. The chain links TRBV2 to TRBJ1-5; D gene unclear. Looked up from germline, CDR1 is SNHLY and CDR2 is FYNNEI. Trimming stripped 5 bases from V and 5 bases from J, with 13 bases between. This CDR3 contains 14 residues.

The table lists this clonotype with many counts. The V gene is TRBV30, the J gene TRBJ1-6, with no clear D. The germline V gene encodes CDR1 GTSNPN and CDR2 SVGIG (reference sequence). There are 12 residues in the CDR3. V lost 1 base and J lost 13, with 11 bases in between. The chain's CDR3 is CAWSEGLLPLHF. CDR3 nucleotide sequence: TGTGCCTGGAGTGAGGGATTACTGCCCCTCCACTTT.

The V and J genes are TRBV10-3 and TRBJ2-5; 16 bases map to TRBD2. V shed 2 bases, J shed 5 bases, and the junction held 5 bases outside the gene matches. This CDR3 has 17 residues. Germline V lookup: CDR1 ENHRY, CDR2 SYGVKD. In DNA, the CDR3 is TGTGCCATCAGTGAGACCGGGACTAGCGGGGGGGAGGAGACCCAGTACTTC. Translating gives CAISETGTSGGEETQYF.

J is TRBJ2-7 and V is TRBV12-5; D may be TRBD1 (8 bases). CDR1 LGHNT and CDR2 FRNRAP come from the germline V gene. Between the trimmed V and J ends, which lost 1 base and 1 base, there was a span of 14 bases. The CDR3 contains 16 residues. The chain's CDR3 is CASGLDNRGGSYEQYF. The CDR3 nucleotides read TGTGCTAGTGGTTTGGACAACAGGGGGGGATCCTACGAGCAGTACTTC.

This sequence joins TRBV4-2 and TRBJ2-7; 13 bases fit TRBD2. Trimming removed 1 base from V and 13 bases from J; junction bases left unmatched: 4. The CDR3 is made up of 13 amino acids. Germline CDR1 and CDR2: LGHNA and YNFKEQ. CDR3 nucleotides: TGTGCCAGCAGCCAAGGGACTAGCGGGAGTATCTACTTC. This translates into CASSQGTSGSIYF.

The chain carries TRBV7-9 and TRBJ2-7; 10 nucleotides agree with TRBD1. Germline values: CDR1 SEHNR, CDR2 FQNEAQ (reference sequence). This CDR3 has 14 amino acids. Unmatched junction bases numbered 8, after V lost 6 bases and J lost 6 bases. The CDR3 coding sequence is TGTGCCAGCAGAATAACCGGGACAGGGGTCGAGCAGTACTTC. Residues: CASRITGTGVEQYF.

Comments on this clonotype: A much more abundant neighbour one base away suggests this may be a read error. The V and J genes are TRBV3-1 and TRBJ2-7; 7 nucleotides align to TRBD2. Trimming removed 6 bases from V and 4 bases from J; junction bases left unmatched: 15. From germline, CDR1 is LGHDT and CDR2 YNNKEL (reference sequence). The CDR3 spans 16 residues. The CDR3 spells CASSDGRGAGVYEQYF. CDR3 DNA: TGTGCCAGCAGTGACGGGAGAGGGGCGGGAGTTTACGAGCAGTACTTC.

There are a few counts of this clonotype. The chain links TRBV15 to TRBJ2-1; no reliable D call. The CDR3 covers 13 residues. Trimming took 0 bases from V and 3 from J, leaving 3 bases between them. From germline, CDR1 is LNHNV and CDR2 YYDKDF (reference sequence). The CDR3 nucleotides are TGTGCCACCAGCAGAGATTACTACAATGAGCAGTTCTTC. Protein product: CATSRDYYNEQFF. Full variable domain (rest looked up from reference TRBV15 and TRBJ2-1): DAMVIQNPRYQVTQFGKPVTLSCSQTLNHNVMYWYQQKSSQAPKLLFHYYDKDFNNEADTPDNFQSRRPNTSFCFLDIRSPGLGDTAMYLCATSRDYYNEQFFGPGTRLTVL.

This clonotype was recorded only once. A much larger clone sits a single nucleotide away, making a read error possible. Here the CDR3 omits its conserved ending phenylalanine or tryptophan, so a read error is the likely source. The rearrangement joins TRBV5-1 to TRBJ2-5, with D perhaps TRBD1 (6 bases). CDR1 and CDR2 from the germline V gene are SGHRS and YFSETQ. The V gene lost 0 bases and the J gene lost 5 bases, with 20 bases spanning the gap. This CDR3 spans 17 amino acids. The CDR3 here is CASSLGVYGGDSETQYL. CDR3 sequence (DNA): TGCGCCAGCAGCTTGGGTGTCTATGGGGGCGATTCTGAGACCCAGTACCTC.

This CDR3 is CATSEGILGEQFF. As DNA, the CDR3 is TGTGCCACCAGTGAAGGGATCTTGGGTGAGCAGTTCTTC. The chain joins TRBV24-1 to TRBJ2-1; D not certain. V was clipped by 4 bases and J by 9 bases, with 12 bases between them. Germline V gene sequence: CDR1 KGHDR, CDR2 SFDVKD. This CDR3 region has 13 residues.

This clonotype has just one count. Being one base from a much bigger clone, this may be a read error. The chain combines TRBV9 with TRBJ1-3; D not certain. Germline loops: CDR1 SGDLS, CDR2 YYNGEE. V lost 3 bases to trimming and J lost 2 bases, with 18 bases between them. This CDR3 region has 17 residues. The CDR3 DNA follows: TGTGCCAGCAGCGAGGGAACTGCTCCAATCCCTGGAAACACCATATATTTT. Protein sequence: CASSEGTAPIPGNTIYF.

The chain is built from TRBV29-1 and TRBJ1-1; no firm D call. CDR1 is SQVTM and CDR2 is ANQGSEA in the germline V gene. The CDR3 is 10 amino acids. Trimming stripped 5 bases from V and 8 bases from J, with 9 bases between. CDR3 sequence reads: CSVFLVEAFF. The CDR3 DNA reads as TGCAGCGTTTTCTTAGTGGAAGCTTTCTTT.

The genes are TRBV11-2 and TRBJ1-6; D may be TRBD1 (5 bases). V gave up 1 base and J gave up 7 bases, with 14 bases separating them. This CDR3 region has 16 residues. CDR1 and CDR2 from the germline V gene are SGHAT and FQNNGV. This CDR3 is CASSLGPDSRNSPLHF. CDR3 in DNA: TGTGCCAGCAGCTTAGGCCCAGACAGTCGGAATTCACCCCTCCACTTT.

This clonotype was counted ten times or more. The chain carries TRBV7-2 and TRBJ1-1; D is perhaps TRBD1 (5 bases). The germline V gene encodes CDR1 SGHTA and CDR2 FQGNSA. The CDR3 loop spans 13 amino acids. The ends were cut back, 3 bases at V and 11 bases at J, with 16 bases in the middle. The CDR3 sequence: CASSLPGTPGAFF. The CDR3 region has the DNA TGTGCCAGCAGCTTGCCGGGGACGCCAGGGGCTTTCTTT.

This clonotype was seen only a few times. The V call is TRBV4-2, the J call TRBJ2-7; no clear D. V was cut by 0 bases and J by 6 bases, with 12 bases left in between. The germline V gene encodes CDR1 LGHNA and CDR2 YNFKEQ. The CDR3 sequence is 14 residues long. The CDR3 DNA reads TGTGCCAGCAGCCAAGAGGTTGAGGTGGGCGAGCAGTACTTC. This encodes CASSQEVEVGEQYF.

This clonotype was seen just once. The chain couples TRBV5-1 to TRBJ2-3, with D perhaps TRBD2 (6 bases). The CDR3 sequence is 14 residues long. With 6 bases removed from V and 4 bases from J, the gap between germline ends came to 15 bases. Germline values: CDR1 SGHRS, CDR2 YFSETQ. The CDR3: CASMDGSGSDTQYF. The CDR3 DNA sequence: TGCGCCAGCATGGACGGGAGTGGGTCAGATACGCAGTATTTT. Supplemented by reference TRBV5-1 and TRBJ2-3, the full variable domain reads KAGVTQTPRYLIKTRGQQVTLSCSPISGHRSVSWYQQTPGQGLQFLFEYFSETQRNKGNFPGRFSGRQFSNSRSEMNVSTLELGDSALYLCASMDGSGSDTQYFGPGTRLTVL.

The genes are TRBV15 and TRBJ2-7, with D hard to call. Trimming removed 6 bases at V and 6 bases at J, with 15 bases between. Germline V lookup: CDR1 LNHNV, CDR2 YYDKDF (reference sequence). The CDR3 runs to 13 residues. CDR3 sequence reads: CATRDVLGFEQYF. The CDR3 coding sequence is TGTGCCACCAGGGACGTTCTGGGTTTCGAGCAGTACTTC.

Many counts were recorded for this clonotype. J is TRBJ1-2 and V is TRBV29-1, with D possibly being TRBD1 (6 bases). CDR1 is SQVTM, CDR2 ANQGSEA, per germline. Trimming took off 7 bases at V and 2 bases at J, with 14 bases between the two ends. The CDR3 extends over 13 amino acids. The CDR3 loop reads CSAQGNRNYGYTF. CDR3 in DNA: TGCAGCGCCCAGGGGAACCGGAACTATGGCTACACCTTC.

DNA of the CDR3: TGTGCCAGCAGCCTCAGACAGGCAAGGCCTGAAGCTTTCTTT. Protein product: CASSLRQARPEAFF. This rearrangement joins TRBV7-9 to TRBJ1-1, with TRBD1 as a possible D gene (6 bases). Germline V gives CDR1 SEHNR, CDR2 FQNEAQ (reference sequence). V shed 5 bases and J shed 6 bases, with 16 bases lying between them. The CDR3 contains 14 residues.

This clonotype appeared a few times. The rearrangement uses TRBV24-1 and TRBJ1-1; tentative D call: TRBD1 (5 bases). V was cut by 7 bases and J by 3 bases, with 14 bases left in between. Germline CDR1 KGHDR, CDR2 SFDVKD. This CDR3 is 14 amino acids long. The CDR3 coding sequence is TGTGCCACCAGAAAACAGGACGGGGACACTGAAGCTTTCTTT. This gives the protein CATRKQDGDTEAFF.

The table lists this clonotype with many counts. This chain joins TRBV20-1 and TRBJ1-5; D is possibly TRBD1 (5 bases). The CDR3 is 15 residues long. Trimming pared 2 bases from V and 3 bases from J, leaving 14 bases between. The V gene's germline CDR1 is DFQATT and CDR2 SNEGSKA (reference sequence). The DNA of the CDR3 is TGCAGTGCTAGATGGTCGGCAGGGAACAATCAGCCCCAGCATTTT. Protein: CSARWSAGNNQPQHF.

The chain combines TRBV10-2 with TRBJ2-7; 10 bases fit TRBD2. There are 12 residues in the CDR3. The J segment lost 12 bases and the V segment lost 2 bases, leaving 4 bases of the junction unmatched. Germline V gene data show CDR1 as WSHSY and CDR2 as SAAADI. CDR3 sequence (DNA): TGCGCCAGCAGTGAGATGGGACTAGCGCTGTACTTC. Protein: CASSEMGLALYF.

This chain uses TRBV10-3 with TRBJ2-7; 8 bases map to TRBD2. Germline V gives CDR1 ENHRY, CDR2 SYGVKD. This CDR3 region has 14 residues. For the CDR3, the DNA is TGTGCTTTACGGCGGGGGGACGGCCCCTACGAGCAGTACTTC. It is translated as CALRRGDGPYEQYF.

The chain uses TRBV7-8 and TRBJ1-2; 10 bases are shared with TRBD1. The germline CDR1 and CDR2 sequences are SGHVS and FQNEAQ. With V trimmed by 5 bases and J by 4 bases, 10 bases remained unmatched. The CDR3 is made up of 16 amino acids. The CDR3 is CASSPMGTGVFYGYTF. CDR3 DNA sequence: TGTGCCAGCAGCCCCATGGGGACAGGGGTATTCTATGGCTACACCTTC.

This clonotype was detected many times. This chain connects TRBV5-1 to TRBJ2-7; 7 bases are shared with TRBD2. V lost 5 bases and J lost 2; bases outside the gene matches: 7. The CDR3 consists of 14 residues. The germline CDR1 and CDR2 sequences are SGHRS and YFSETQ. DNA for the CDR3: TGCGCCAGCAGGGGGGGGACGGGGCCCTACGAGCAGTACTTC. This codes for CASRGGTGPYEQYF.

The rearrangement links TRBV4-2 to TRBJ2-2; 9 bases are a match to TRBD1. The CDR3 totals 16 residues. Germline V CDR1 and CDR2: LGHNA, YNFKEQ. The V and J ends lost 3 bases and 7 bases, in that order; junction bases with no gene match: 9. As DNA, the CDR3 is TGTGCCAGCAGCCAGGGGGGACAGGGCGGCGGCGGGGAGCTGTTTTTT. Translation: CASSQGGQGGGGELFF.

This clonotype is medium-sized. This rearrangement joins TRBV15 to TRBJ1-2; D gene uncertain. CDR1 is LNHNV and CDR2 is YYDKDF in the germline V gene (reference sequence). Trimming removed 0 bases at V and 5 bases at J, with 10 bases between. The CDR3 runs to 14 residues. The CDR3 DNA reads as TGTGCCACCAGCAGAGATCCCGGACCATATGGCTACACCTTC. Translating gives CATSRDPGPYGYTF.